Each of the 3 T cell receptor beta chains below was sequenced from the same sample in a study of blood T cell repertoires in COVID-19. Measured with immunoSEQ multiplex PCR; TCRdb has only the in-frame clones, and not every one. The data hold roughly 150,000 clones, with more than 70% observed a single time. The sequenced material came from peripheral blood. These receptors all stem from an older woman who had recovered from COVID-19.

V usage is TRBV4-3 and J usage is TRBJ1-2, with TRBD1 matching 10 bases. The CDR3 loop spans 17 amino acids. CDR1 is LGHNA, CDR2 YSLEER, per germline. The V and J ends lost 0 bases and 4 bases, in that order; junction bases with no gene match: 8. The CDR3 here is CASSQDPTGGSGYGYTF. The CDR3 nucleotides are TGCGCCAGCAGCCAAGACCCGACAGGGGGCAGTGGCTATGGCTACACCTTC.

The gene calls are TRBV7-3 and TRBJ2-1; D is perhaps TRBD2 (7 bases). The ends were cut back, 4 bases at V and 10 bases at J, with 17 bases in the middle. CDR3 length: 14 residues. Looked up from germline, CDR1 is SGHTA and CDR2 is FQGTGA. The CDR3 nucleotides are TGTGCCAGCAGCTCCACCGCGGGGGCCGGGGAGCAGTTCTTC. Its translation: CASSSTAGAGEQFF.

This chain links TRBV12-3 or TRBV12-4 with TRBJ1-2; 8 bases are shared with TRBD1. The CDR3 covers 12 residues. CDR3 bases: TGTGCTTCTCAGGGGGCAGGGGGTGGCTACACCTTC. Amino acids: CASQGAGGGYTF.